The sequence of this T cell receptor (beta chain) was determined in a study of blood T cell repertoires in COVID-19. Per germline, CDR1 SGHDT and CDR2 YYEEEE. The CDR3 has 13 amino acids. The V segment lost 3 bases and the J segment 8 bases; nucleotides outside the gene matches: 6. Data came from immunoSEQ multiplex PCR; TCRdb stores just in-frame clones and leaves some out. The sample includes 100,000 to 150,000 clones, less than 90% of them seen just once. Sequenced: PBMCs or T cells enriched from blood (not recorded which). This sequence joins TRBV5-6 and TRBJ1-2; 8 bases match TRBD1. The receptor's source is a woman aged 45-65 years who had recovered from COVID-19. CDR3 bases: TGTGCCAGCAGCTACCAGGGGGCGCGAGGCTACACCTTC. Translated: CASSYQGARGYTF.